This T cell receptor (beta chain) came from a study of breast tumors, draining lymph nodes, adjacent tissues. Each CDR3 protein is one row after TCRdb ran MiXCR on the multiplex PCR reads. The sample carries 60,000 to 75,000 distinct CDR3 sequences, approximately 57% recorded once. The ends were cut back, 0 bases at V and 5 bases at J, with 15 bases in the middle. CDR1 SGDLS and CDR2 YYNGEE come from the germline V gene. CDR3 size: 16 residues. V and J are TRBV9 and TRBJ2-1; a weak D match, TRBD2 (6 bases). The TCR originated in a female donor with breast cancer. Some clones in this sample may be carry-over from other donors' samples. Material: breast tumor tissue. The CDR3 sequence: CASSVATGLFDNEQFF. DNA of the CDR3: TGTGCCAGCAGCGTAGCTACGGGACTCTTCGACAATGAGCAGTTCTTC. Together with reference TRBV9 and TRBJ2-1, the CDR3 gives the full variable domain: DSGVTQTPKHLITATGQRVTLRCSPRSGDLSVYWYQQSLDQGLQFLIQYYNGEERAKGNILERFSAQQFPDLHSELNLSSLELGDSALYFCASSVATGLFDNEQFFGPGTRLTVL.